The TCR beta chain described here comes from a study of T-cell memory formation after mild COVID-19 (dated by TCRdb to the early 2020s). Broadly, across the study: TCR sequence clusters from the two donors were found to be largely donor specific. In a couple of donors, T-cell clones that expanded and contracted after mild COVID-19 were followed by sequencing TCRalpha and TCRbeta repertoires longitudinally. Two young, previously healthy adult volunteers, one female and one male, were included in the cohort.

The research as a whole found: Only a couple of mild cases were covered in the study, and larger cohorts including severe cases with pre-infection samples were considered necessary. Clones that contracted from day 15 to 85 showed balanced CD4/CD8 phenotypes, whereas a second wave of clones that expanded from day 15 to 37 leaned towards CD4+. Contracting CD4+ clones turned up mainly in the CM and EM memory subsets, whereas EMRA was where CD8+ clones were enriched. Whether the second-wave clones peaking on day 37 were SARS-CoV-2 specific was not confirmed. Some responding clones were detected in pre-infection memory, which suggested that pre-existing cross-reactive memory T cells had joined the SARS-CoV-2 response.

Including the terminal cysteine and phenylalanine, the CDR3 comprises 13 residues. CDR3 DNA is the only sequence kept; it has 39 bases, read in frame from the first base. V is pared back by 6 bases and J by 6 bases, with 14 bases lying between the germline termini. The germline V gene specifies MNHEY as CDR1 and SVGAGI as CDR2. This clonotype has a count of ten or more. The clone's antigen remains unknown. Qualities for individual bases were not recorded, and no much larger clone is one base off. The run used an Illumina NovaSeq 6000. TCRalpha and TCRbeta cDNA libraries were built by 5'RACE with constant-segment primers, adding sample barcodes and unique molecular identifiers. Trizol reagent was used to extract RNA from every sample. Amplification of the libraries took two PCR steps, and the second step added a second sample barcode plus Illumina TruSeq adapters. Libraries were sequenced on an Illumina NovaSeq with 2 x 150 bp paired-end reads. In the authors' own workflow: Reads were demultiplexed and collapsed into UMI-guided consensus sequences with migec v1.2.7. With mixcr v2.1.11, UMI consensuses were aligned to TRA and TRB V and J templates and assembled into clonotypes. A clonotype was counted as expanded or contracted only when both edgeR and NoisET called the clonotype significant, with the noise models trained on biological replicates. For edgeR calls, a false discovery rate-adjusted p below 0.01 and a log2 fold-change threshold of 1 were applied. As an exploratory analysis of dynamics, max-normalized trajectories of the 1000 most abundant clonotypes were examined with PCA combined with hierarchical clustering. Separately sequenced CD4+ and CD8+ repertoires were used to assign a CD4 or CD8 phenotype to each responding clone. TCRdb cleaned the public reads at Q25 with fastp, built clones with MiXCR and kept in-frame beta chains. Every CDR3 protein is listed once, alongside the most common genes and DNA of its rows. The V and J calls, along with clone size, are taken from TCRdb and not from the paper's own processing. Recorded for this sample are 250,000 to 350,000 distinct CDR3 sequences; around 19% of them occurred a single time. The top ten constitute around a fifth of the sample.

PBMCs were isolated by Ficoll-Paque density gradient centrifugation. This TCR came from a man between 18 and 35 years old who had mild COVID-19 (a few samples of this study predate the infection). The sample titles of this study are shuffled in the database, so cell type and time point are left out; the donor was told from shared clones. Source material: PBMCs or a T cell subset sorted from them (not recorded which). The chain was built from TRBV6-5 and TRBJ1-2, with the D segment identity uncertain. The nucleotide sequence is TGTGCCAGCAGGCCTTCCGGTGGGGATGGCTACACCTTC. Translated, this gives CASRPSGGDGYTF.